These 16 T cell receptor beta chains were sequenced from one sample in a study of blood T cell repertoires in COVID-19. The table came from immunoSEQ multiplex PCR; TCRdb's copy has only in-frame clones and leaves some out. Of hundreds of thousands of clones detected, 83% appear once; the ten largest clones hold around 7%. Material for sequencing was peripheral blood. The receptors shown here come from a woman aged 45-60 years with acute or convalescent COVID-19.

The J gene is TRBJ1-1, the V gene TRBV21-1; the D call in the table, TRBD1, was not verified against the DNA. TRBV21-1 is an annotated pseudogene. The CDR3 sequence is 17 residues long. The CDR3 DNA follows: TGTGCCAGCAGCACCTGCTATCACGACAGGGGGCACTCTGAAGCTTTCTTT. This codes for CASSTCYHDRGHSEAFF.

The V gene is TRBV5-1, the J gene TRBJ1-2; D uncertain. Trimming shortened V by 3 bases and J by 2 bases, and 8 bases separated the two germline ends. CDR1 and CDR2 from the germline V gene are SGHRS and YFSETQ. The CDR3 is 13 residues long. This CDR3 is CASSSPGNYGYTF. The CDR3 DNA sequence: TGCGCCAGCAGCTCCCCAGGAAACTATGGCTACACCTTC.

This clone was counted a few times. V is TRBV2 and J is TRBJ1-4, with D possibly being TRBD1 (6 bases). This CDR3 region has 14 residues. V was trimmed by 5 bases and J by 4 bases, leaving 11 bases between them. Germline-derived CDR1 and CDR2 are SNHLY and FYNNEI. Here the CDR3 reads CASSHRALNEKLFF. In DNA form, the CDR3 reads TGTGCCAGCAGTCACAGGGCACTTAATGAAAAACTGTTTTTT.

The rearrangement uses TRBV6-4 and TRBJ2-6; tentative D call: TRBD1 (7 bases). The CDR3 runs to 15 residues. Germline V gene data show CDR1 as MRHNA and CDR2 as SNTAGT. V lost 6 bases, J lost 2 bases, and 11 bases lay in between. The CDR3 coding sequence is TGTGCCAGCAGCCAGGGGGGAACTGGGGCCAACGTCCTGACTTTC. This translates into CASSQGGTGANVLTF.

The chain links TRBV6-5 to TRBJ1-1, with 7 bases lining up with TRBD1. Per the germline V gene, CDR1 is MNHEY and CDR2 is SVGAGI. V trimming: 4 bases; J trimming: 6 bases; junction bases outside the gene matches: 8. The CDR3 length is 14 residues. CDR3 amino acids: CASSSRWRGPEAFF. CDR3 in DNA: TGTGCCAGCAGTTCGCGTTGGAGGGGGCCTGAAGCTTTCTTT.

The chain is built from TRBV7-9 and TRBJ2-1; 13 bases match TRBD2. V lost 3 bases, J lost 7 bases, and 3 bases stayed unmatched. The length of the CDR3 is 15 residues. The germline CDR1 and CDR2 sequences are SEHNR and FQNEAQ (reference sequence). CDR3 bases: TGTGCCAGCAGCTTGGGACTAGCGGGGAGGAATGAGCAGTTCTTC. Translating it yields CASSLGLAGRNEQFF.

The sample holds a few counts of this clone. This sequence joins TRBV7-2 and TRBJ2-1; 7 positions match TRBD2. The V gene's germline CDR1 is SGHTA and CDR2 FQGNSA. The length of the CDR3 is 15 residues. The junction had 5 bases not matched to a gene; V was cut back by 2 bases and J by 4 bases. The DNA for the CDR3 is TGTGCCAGCAGCTTAAATCCTAGCGGTTACAATGAGCAGTTCTTC. Protein: CASSLNPSGYNEQFF.

The chain recombines TRBV12-3 or TRBV12-4 with TRBJ2-7; weak D call: TRBD1 (5 bases). The germline V and J ends were trimmed by 2 bases and 4 bases, with 6 bases remaining between them. The length of the CDR3 is 12 residues. The DNA for the CDR3 is TGTGCCAGCAGTTTAAACAGGTACGAGCAGTACTTC. It is translated as CASSLNRYEQYF.

In its sample, this clone was seen a few times. DNA for the CDR3: TGTGCCAGCAGCCCCCCCCCGACAGGGGTCCATGGCTACACCTTC. It is translated as CASSPPPTGVHGYTF. The chain carries TRBV6-5 and TRBJ1-2, with TRBD1 matching over 8 bases. Germline V gene data show CDR1 as MNHEY and CDR2 as SVGAGI. V was clipped by 6 bases and J by 6 bases; unmatched bases: 12. The CDR3 is made up of 15 amino acids.

For this clone: One junction end disagrees with the germline gene, perhaps due to a read error. This chain connects TRBV7-9 to TRBJ2-5, with a weak D call TRBD1 (7 bases). The CDR3 is 16 residues long. Germline V gene lookup returns CDR1 SEHNR and CDR2 FQNEAQ (reference sequence). CDR3 nucleotide sequence: TGTGCCAGCAGCGTAGCGTCCGACAGGGAGGCGGCGACCCAGTACTTC. This sequence encodes CASSVASDREAATQYF.

The V and J genes are TRBV15 and TRBJ2-2, with 7 bases that match TRBD1. The V gene end was trimmed by 3 bases and the J gene end by 5 bases; junction bases not matched to a gene: 3. The CDR3 totals 14 residues. Germline CDR1 LNHNV, CDR2 YYDKDF (reference sequence). DNA for the CDR3: TGTGCCACCAGCAGCCGACAGGGTACCGGGGAGCTGTTTTTT. This gives the protein CATSSRQGTGELFF. The full variable domain, in which reference TRBV15 and TRBJ2-2 provide the parts outside the CDR3, is DAMVIQNPRYQVTQFGKPVTLSCSQTLNHNVMYWYQQKSSQAPKLLFHYYDKDFNNEADTPDNFQSRRPNTSFCFLDIRSPGLGDTAMYLCATSSRQGTGELFFGEGSRLTVL.

The genes are TRBV7-2 and TRBJ1-3, with D unclear. The germline gives CDR1 SGHTA, CDR2 FQGNSA. Trimming left V 5 bases short and J 2 bases short, with 13 bases between. The CDR3 sequence is 15 residues long. The CDR3 bases are TGTGCCAGCAGCCCATTCGGGGAGGCTGGAAACACCATATATTTT. Its protein is CASSPFGEAGNTIYF.

This clone was detected a few times. The J gene is TRBJ2-1, the V gene TRBV19; 7 positions match TRBD1. Germline V gives CDR1 LNHDA, CDR2 SQIVND (reference sequence). The ends lost 6 bases at V and 2 bases at J; junction bases unmatched: 7. There are 15 residues in the CDR3. The CDR3, as DNA: TGTGCCAGTAGCCGCGACAGGGTCCCCTACAATGAGCAGTTCTTC. This encodes CASSRDRVPYNEQFF.

The chain links TRBV3-1 (or the pseudogene TRBV3-2) to TRBJ1-2; D not certain. Germline V gene data show CDR1 as LGHDT and CDR2 as YNNKEL (reference sequence). The CDR3 has 14 residues. The V and J ends lost 2 bases and 5 bases respectively, with 12 bases between them. CDR3 in amino acids: CASSQYTGYYGYTF. CDR3 bases: TGTGCCAGCAGCCAATACACGGGGTATTATGGCTACACCTTC.

CDR3 bases: TGTGCCAGCAGACATACCGGGACTGTAACCTACAATGAGCAGTTCTTC. It is translated as CASRHTGTVTYNEQFF. V is TRBV28 and J is TRBJ2-1, with a tentative D call TRBD2 (6 bases). The V and J ends lost 6 bases and 2 bases respectively, with 17 bases between them. From germline, CDR1 is MDHEN and CDR2 SYDVKM. This CDR3 contains 16 residues.

This clone was observed a single time. The chain is built from TRBV5-6 and TRBJ2-1, with TRBD1 as a possible D gene (6 bases). Trimming pared 0 bases from V and 1 base from J, leaving 11 bases between. This CDR3 comprises 16 residues. Germline V gene sequence: CDR1 SGHDT, CDR2 YYEEEE. The CDR3 is CASSLGGTRSYNEQFF. The DNA for the CDR3 is TGTGCCAGCAGCTTGGGTGGGACAAGATCCTACAATGAGCAGTTCTTC.